Below are 23 T cell receptor beta chains sequenced from a single sample in a study of blood T cell repertoires in COVID-19. Only in-frame clones appear in the TCRdb table, and some are missing; sequencing was by immunoSEQ multiplex PCR. The top ten clones hold roughly 5% of a sample with about 250,000 clones, about 82% of them seen once. Input material: peripheral blood. All receptors come from a man aged 50 to 60 with COVID-19, enrolled during active disease.

The V call is TRBV7-8, the J call TRBJ1-1; a possible D gene is TRBD1 (6 bases). This CDR3 has 12 residues. With 8 bases removed from V and 5 bases from J, the gap between germline ends came to 12 bases. Germline V gives CDR1 SGHVS, CDR2 FQNEAQ. CDR3 DNA sequence: TGTGCCAGCGGAGGGGGGGGTACTGAAGCTTTCTTT. Protein product: CASGGGGTEAFF.

The CDR3 region is CASSPGLAGLYEQYF. The CDR3 DNA sequence: TGTGCCAGCAGCCCGGGACTAGCGGGGCTCTACGAGCAGTACTTC. The J gene is TRBJ2-7, the V gene TRBV5-4, with 13 bases aligning to TRBD2. The trim removed 4 bases at V and 3 bases at J, leaving 4 bases unmatched. Germline V gene lookup returns CDR1 SGHNT and CDR2 YYREEE (reference sequence). The CDR3 is 15 amino acids.

The chain recombines TRBV3-1 (or the pseudogene TRBV3-2) with TRBJ2-5; 9 positions match TRBD2. Germline V lookup: CDR1 LGHDT, CDR2 YNNKEL (reference sequence). The CDR3 totals 15 residues. Unmatched junction bases numbered 7, after V lost 7 bases and J lost 1 base. CDR3 bases: TGTGCCAGCACGTGGACTAGCGAGCTCCAAGAGACCCAGTACTTC. Translating gives CASTWTSELQETQYF.

J is TRBJ2-1 and V is TRBV9, with unresolved D. This CDR3 has 14 residues. In germline, CDR1 is SGDLS, CDR2 YYNGEE. V was shortened by 1 base and J by 0 bases, with 5 bases between the two germline ends. This CDR3 is CASSVFSSYNEQFF. CDR3 nucleotide sequence: TGTGCCAGCAGCGTATTTAGCTCCTACAATGAGCAGTTCTTC.

This rearrangement joins TRBV3-1 (or the pseudogene TRBV3-2) to TRBJ2-7, with 7 positions matching TRBD2. V trimming: 3 bases; J trimming: 4 bases; junction bases outside the gene matches: 6. Germline CDR1 reads LGHDT; CDR2 reads YNNKEL (reference sequence). The CDR3 has 14 amino acids. The CDR3, as DNA: TGTGCCAGCAGCCACGGTCCGGGACTATACGAGCAGTACTTC. It translates to CASSHGPGLYEQYF.

This chain links TRBV19 with TRBJ1-2; a possible D gene is TRBD1 (6 bases). The CDR3 loop spans 11 amino acids. CDR1 is LNHDA, CDR2 SQIVND, per germline (reference sequence). Trimming pared 9 bases from V and 5 bases from J, leaving 10 bases between. The CDR3 DNA is TGTGCCAGCGATCAGGGGTATGGCTACACCTTC. It codes for CASDQGYGYTF.

Points on this clone: The sample has other DNA sequences that encode this CDR3 too. The genes are TRBV9 and TRBJ2-5; 11 bases align to TRBD2. The germline V gene has CDR1 SGDLS and CDR2 YYNGEE. CDR3 length equals 14 residues. V shed 3 bases and J 2 bases; nucleotides not matched to a gene: 0. The CDR3 nucleotides are TGTGCCAGCAGCGCTAGCGGGGGGCAAGAGACCCAGTACTTC. Protein: CASSASGGQETQYF.

The genes are TRBV7-9 and TRBJ2-1; 16 bases line up with TRBD2. Germline-derived CDR1 and CDR2 are SEHNR and FQNEAQ (reference sequence). There are 18 residues in the CDR3. Losses at the gene ends were 6 bases for V and 3 bases for J; bases not matched to a gene: 8. Here the CDR3 reads CASRPGTSGGADYNEQFF. CDR3 DNA sequence: TGTGCCAGCAGACCCGGGACTAGCGGGGGGGCCGACTACAATGAGCAGTTCTTC.

The chain uses TRBV24-1 and TRBJ2-1, with D possibly being TRBD1 (6 bases). V was cut by 7 bases and J by 2 bases, with 11 bases left in between. The CDR3 is 14 residues long. Per the germline V gene, CDR1 is KGHDR and CDR2 is SFDVKD. CDR3 in amino acids: CATRRTVAYNEQFF. The CDR3 DNA sequence: TGTGCCACCAGAAGGACAGTAGCCTACAATGAGCAGTTCTTC.

The chain carries TRBV2 and TRBJ2-5; maybe TRBD2 (6 bases). V lost 4 bases and J lost 2, with 11 bases in between. Per germline, CDR1 SNHLY and CDR2 FYNNEI. The CDR3 extends over 14 amino acids. CDR3 in DNA: TGTGCCAGCAGTGTGGGGAGGTGGCAAGAGACCCAGTACTTC. It codes for CASSVGRWQETQYF.

The J gene is TRBJ1-1, the V gene TRBV6-5; TRBD1 matches 8 bases. The J segment lost 0 bases and the V segment lost 4 bases, leaving 1 base of the junction unmatched. The CDR3 length is 14 residues. Per the germline V gene, CDR1 is MNHEY and CDR2 is SVGAGI. For the CDR3, the DNA is TGTGCCAGCAGTTTGACAGGGGTGAACACTGAAGCTTTCTTT. This translates into CASSLTGVNTEAFF.

J is TRBJ1-4 and V is TRBV2; D is unclear. CDR3 length: 12 residues. CDR1 SNHLY and CDR2 FYNNEI come from the germline V gene. Trimming left V 6 bases short and J 8 bases short, with 10 bases between. The CDR3 nucleotides are TGTGCCAGCAGACTCAATACGGAAAAACTGTTTTTT. It specifies CASRLNTEKLFF.

The chain couples TRBV11-3 to TRBJ2-5; 14 nucleotides align to TRBD2. CDR1 SGHNT and CDR2 YENEEA come from the germline V gene. The V and J ends lost 5 bases and 1 base, in that order; junction bases with no gene match: 6. The length of the CDR3 is 17 residues. The CDR3 bases are TGTGCCAGCAGCCAGGGACTAGCGGGGGCCTTCCAAGAGACCCAGTACTTC. It translates to CASSQGLAGAFQETQYF.

CDR3: CASRHNRVSHSPLHF. The CDR3 nucleotides read TGTGCCAGCAGACACAACAGGGTATCTCACTCACCCCTCCACTTT. The rearrangement uses TRBV6-5 and TRBJ1-6; TRBD1 is a possible D gene (6 bases). The CDR3 has 15 residues. Trimming shortened V by 6 bases and J by 10 bases, and 19 bases separated the two germline ends. Germline loops: CDR1 MNHEY, CDR2 SVGAGI.

The chain couples TRBV12-3 or TRBV12-4 to TRBJ1-5, with 7 bases lining up with TRBD1. Trimming cost V 9 bases and J 7 bases; bases outside gene matches: 9. The CDR3 loop spans 13 amino acids. CDR3 sequence reads: CASTGQIGQPQHF. The CDR3 DNA reads as TGTGCCAGTACGGGACAGATTGGCCAGCCCCAGCATTTT.

The chain couples TRBV2 to TRBJ2-2, with 9 bases fitting TRBD1. The CDR3 has 15 residues. Looked up from germline, CDR1 is SNHLY and CDR2 is FYNNEI. The J segment lost 5 bases and the V segment lost 4 bases, leaving 5 bases of the junction unmatched. CDR3 region: CASSGRDRATGELFF. In DNA, the CDR3 is TGTGCCAGCAGTGGCCGGGACAGGGCAACCGGGGAGCTGTTTTTT.

The V and J genes are TRBV6-2 or TRBV6-3 and TRBJ2-5, with 8 nucleotides matching TRBD2. The germline CDR1 and CDR2 sequences are MNHEY and SVGEGT. The CDR3 length is 15 residues. Trimming cost V 6 bases and J 4 bases; bases outside gene matches: 10. CDR3 sequence reads: CASSSSTSVGETQYF. The CDR3 DNA reads TGTGCCAGCAGCTCCTCGACTAGCGTGGGAGAGACCCAGTACTTC.

The chain is built from TRBV4-1 and TRBJ1-3; the D is unclear. CDR3 length: 16 residues. Germline values: CDR1 MGHRA, CDR2 YSYEKL. Trimming removed 4 bases at V and 0 bases at J, with 13 bases between. The CDR3: CASSRETGYSGNTIYF. The CDR3 DNA reads TGCGCCAGCAGCCGGGAGACGGGCTACTCTGGAAACACCATATATTTT.

Only one count was recorded for this clone. The gene calls are TRBV6-1 and TRBJ2-5; 8 bases agree with TRBD2. The J segment lost 2 bases and the V segment lost 1 base, leaving 6 bases of the junction unmatched. The CDR3 covers 16 residues. Germline V lookup: CDR1 MNHNS, CDR2 SASEGT. The CDR3 reads CASSEVGGGPQETQYF. In DNA form, the CDR3 reads TGTGCCAGCAGTGAAGTTGGCGGGGGGCCTCAAGAGACCCAGTACTTC.

This sequence joins TRBV5-1 and TRBJ1-2; 7 bases agree with TRBD1. The CDR3 loop spans 15 amino acids. Germline trimming cut 4 bases from V and 4 bases from J; bases unmatched to any gene: 10. Per germline, CDR1 SGHRS and CDR2 YFSETQ. The CDR3, as DNA: TGCGCCAGCAGCCCGGGCTCCGCAGGGGGCTATGGCTACACCTTC. It codes for CASSPGSAGGYGYTF.

This chain connects TRBV18 to TRBJ2-5; the match to TRBD1 covers 9 bases. The CDR3 length is 12 residues. Germline values: CDR1 KGHSH, CDR2 LQKENI. The ends lost 8 bases at V and 4 bases at J; junction bases unmatched: 2. DNA of the CDR3: TGTGCCAGCAGACAGGGGGGAGAGACCCAGTACTTC. As protein: CASRQGGETQYF.

The CDR3 here is CAWRTTNSNQPQHF. The CDR3 DNA reads TGTGCCTGGAGGACTACTAATAGCAATCAGCCCCAGCATTTT. The chain employs TRBV30 and TRBJ1-5; no firm D call. V gave up 3 bases and J gave up 0 bases, with 9 bases separating them. This CDR3 region has 14 residues. Germline V CDR1 and CDR2: GTSNPN, SVGIG (reference sequence).

This chain uses TRBV15 with TRBJ2-1; D is uncertain. This CDR3 has 15 amino acids. The V end was cut by 0 bases, the J end by 4 bases, with 10 bases between. Germline V lookup: CDR1 LNHNV, CDR2 YYDKDF (reference sequence). The CDR3 loop is CATSRDRGRYNEQFF. The CDR3 DNA reads as TGTGCCACCAGCAGAGACCGAGGCCGTTACAATGAGCAGTTCTTC.